These 29 T cell receptor beta chains were all obtained from the same sample, sequenced in a study of cytomegalovirus exposure and HLA in healthy donors. The primer mix had 60 Vbeta and 13 Jbeta primers. Only in-frame clones appear in the TCRdb table, and some are missing; sequencing was by immunoSEQ multiplex PCR. The data show some 90,000 clones, roughly 69% seen once. Specimen: PBMCs. The receptor source for this set is a man in his fifties or sixties in good health and CMV-seronegative.

The chain is built from TRBV5-1 and TRBJ2-7; a possible D gene is TRBD1 (7 bases). Per the germline V gene, CDR1 is SGHRS and CDR2 is YFSETQ. V dropped 0 bases and J dropped 9 bases, with 13 bases sitting between them. This CDR3 has 13 residues. The CDR3 bases are TGCGCCAGCAGCTTGGGACAGGGAGGATCGCAGTACGTC. This encodes CASSLGQGGSQYV.

V and J are TRBV5-1 and TRBJ2-1, with TRBD2 matching over 11 bases. The CDR3 spans 15 residues. Looked up from germline, CDR1 is SGHRS and CDR2 is YFSETQ. With 3 bases clipped from V and 3 bases from J, the junction kept 2 bases outside the gene matches. CDR3 protein: CASSSSGGHYNEQFF. CDR3 nucleotide sequence: TGCGCCAGCAGCTCTAGCGGGGGGCACTACAATGAGCAGTTCTTC.

In DNA, the CDR3 is TGTGCCAGCAGGGGAGATACCTCCTACGAGCAGTACGTC. Translating it yields CASRGDTSYEQYV. The rearrangement joins TRBV6-4 to TRBJ2-7; TRBD2 is a possible D gene (5 bases). Trimming took off 6 bases at V and 0 bases at J, with 9 bases between the two ends. Germline CDR1 MRHNA, CDR2 SNTAGT. The CDR3 totals 13 residues.

Here the CDR3 reads CASSSEIGADEQYV. The CDR3 DNA reads TGTGCCAGCAGCTCAGAAATAGGGGCTGACGAGCAGTACGTC. V is TRBV7-2 and J is TRBJ2-7, with a possible D match to TRBD1 (5 bases). V dropped 4 bases and J dropped 5 bases, with 15 bases sitting between them. Germline CDR1 is SGHTA and CDR2 is FQGNSA. This CDR3 is 14 amino acids long.

The rearrangement joins TRBV5-6 to TRBJ2-7; 10 bases line up with TRBD1. Germline V gives CDR1 SGHDT, CDR2 YYEEEE. The junction had 6 bases not matched to a gene; V was cut back by 4 bases and J by 5 bases. The CDR3 sequence is 14 residues long. CDR3 sequence: CASSPGQGWHEQYF. The DNA for the CDR3 is TGTGCCAGCAGCCCGGGACAGGGGTGGCACGAGCAGTACTTC.

This chain joins TRBV5-1 and TRBJ2-3; D is perhaps TRBD2 (6 bases). Trimming stripped 4 bases from V and 2 bases from J, with 14 bases between. Germline lookup yields CDR1 SGHRS and CDR2 YFSETQ. The CDR3 contains 15 residues. Here the CDR3 reads CASSRGVAATDTQYF. The CDR3 DNA is TGCGCCAGCAGCCGCGGGGTAGCGGCCACAGATACGCAGTATTTT.

This clone was found once. The rearrangement joins TRBV5-1 to TRBJ2-5, with D possibly matching TRBD2 (6 bases). The V gene's germline CDR1 is SGHRS and CDR2 YFSETQ. Trimming removed 4 bases at V and 3 bases at J, with 19 bases between. CDR3 length: 16 residues. The CDR3 sequence is CASSQVADPGEETQYF. The CDR3 region has the DNA TGCGCCAGCAGCCAAGTAGCGGACCCAGGCGAAGAGACCCAGTACTTC.

This clone was seen more than once but under ten times. The chain uses TRBV6-5 and TRBJ1-1; 8 nucleotides agree with TRBD1. The junction had 7 bases not matched to a gene; V was cut back by 2 bases and J by 8 bases. The CDR3 runs to 14 residues. Germline V gives CDR1 MNHEY, CDR2 SVGAGI. This CDR3 is CASSYALRQGEAFF. DNA of the CDR3: TGTGCCAGCAGTTACGCCCTAAGACAGGGGGAAGCTTTCTTT.

This clone was seen once. The chain couples TRBV27 to TRBJ2-6; D not certain. The CDR3 length is 15 residues. The ends were cut back, 7 bases at V and 1 base at J, with 11 bases in the middle. In germline, CDR1 is MNHEY, CDR2 SMNVEV (reference sequence). CDR3 sequence: CASTSGLSGANVLTF. The CDR3 coding sequence is TGTGCCAGCACTTCGGGTCTGTCTGGGGCCAACGTCCTGACTTTC.

The chain recombines TRBV6-6 with TRBJ2-1; no firm D call. This CDR3 comprises 15 residues. CDR1 and CDR2 (germline): MNHNY, SVGAGI (reference sequence). Trimming took off 7 bases at V and 1 base at J, with 14 bases between the two ends. The CDR3 region is CASKVDTYSYNEQFF. The CDR3 DNA follows: TGTGCCAGCAAAGTTGACACCTATTCCTACAATGAGCAGTTCTTC.

The V gene is TRBV15, the J gene TRBJ2-7; possibly TRBD1 for D (6 bases). V was cut by 3 bases and J by 0 bases, with 9 bases left in between. Germline V CDR1 and CDR2: LNHNV, YYDKDF (reference sequence). The CDR3 length is 14 residues. Written as DNA, the CDR3 is TGTGCCACCAGCAGCTACAGGGACTCCTACGAGCAGTACTTC. Amino acids: CATSSYRDSYEQYF.

The genes are TRBV18 and TRBJ1-5; 7 bases map to TRBD1. The junction had 6 bases not matched to a gene; V was cut back by 5 bases and J by 5 bases. Germline CDR1 KGHSH, CDR2 LQKENI. CDR3 length: 14 residues. CDR3 sequence reads: CASSEQGSDQPQHF. In nucleotides, the CDR3 is TGTGCCAGCTCAGAACAGGGGTCTGATCAGCCCCAGCATTTT. Filled out from reference TRBV18 and TRBJ1-5, the complete variable domain reads NAGVMQNPRHLVRRRGQEARLRCSPMKGHSHVYWYRQLPEEGLKFMVYLQKENIIDESGMPKERFSAEFPKEGPSILRIQQVVRGDSAAYFCASSEQGSDQPQHFGDGTRLSIL.

This chain links TRBV5-4 with TRBJ1-1, with a weak D call TRBD1 (5 bases). V gave up 0 bases and J gave up 2 bases, with 11 bases separating them. The germline V gene has CDR1 SGHNT and CDR2 YYREEE (reference sequence). The CDR3 has 15 residues. The CDR3 protein is CASSLETGSNTEAFF. The CDR3 nucleotides read TGTGCCAGCAGCTTGGAAACAGGCTCCAACACTGAAGCTTTCTTT.

The V call is TRBV6-1, the J call TRBJ2-2, with a possible D match to TRBD2 (5 bases). The CDR3 runs to 16 residues. Germline loops: CDR1 MNHNS, CDR2 SASEGT. The V end lost 3 bases, the J end lost 7 bases, and 18 bases lay between the germline ends. The CDR3, as DNA: TGTGCCAGCAGTGAGGGAGTGGATCGGATTGGCGGGGAGCTGTTTTTT. It codes for CASSEGVDRIGGELFF.

This clone showed up just a few times. The chain is built from TRBV28 and TRBJ1-1, with 8 bases identical to TRBD1. The CDR3 has 14 amino acids. CDR1 is MDHEN, CDR2 SYDVKM, per germline. V dropped 4 bases and J dropped 5; count of bases not matched to a gene: 6. CDR3 coding DNA: TGTGCCAGCAGTTCCTGGACAGGGCAGACTGAAGCTTTCTTT. Translation gives CASSSWTGQTEAFF.

The rearrangement joins TRBV25-1 to TRBJ2-7, with no clear D. CDR3 size: 14 residues. Germline values: CDR1 MGHDK, CDR2 SYGVNS. Trimming stripped 1 base from V and 0 bases from J, with 7 bases between. CDR3: CASSEWAGSYEQYF. The CDR3, as DNA: TGTGCCAGCAGTGAATGGGCAGGCTCCTACGAGCAGTACTTC.

This clone was seen a few times. The sample has other DNA sequences that encode this CDR3 too. The rearrangement uses TRBV5-1 and TRBJ2-3; TRBD1 matches 12 bases. V lost 4 bases and J lost 5; bases outside the gene matches: 5. There are 15 residues in the CDR3. From germline, CDR1 is SGHRS and CDR2 YFSETQ. CDR3 sequence: CASSRDRGRGDTQYF. For the CDR3, the DNA is TGCGCCAGCAGCCGGGACAGGGGGCGAGGAGATACGCAGTATTTT.

The chain combines TRBV28 with TRBJ1-1, with D unclear. The V end was cut by 7 bases, the J end by 3 bases, with 9 bases between. The CDR3 has 12 amino acids. Germline V gene lookup returns CDR1 MDHEN and CDR2 SYDVKM. The CDR3 sequence: CASIQSDTEAFF. CDR3 DNA sequence: TGTGCCAGCATTCAGTCAGACACTGAAGCTTTCTTT.

CDR3 sequence reads: CASSESELPSTEAFF. The CDR3 region has the DNA TGTGCCAGCAGTGAATCGGAGCTGCCCTCTACTGAAGCTTTCTTT. The chain employs TRBV25-1 and TRBJ1-1; D call uncertain. Germline V CDR1 and CDR2: MGHDK, SYGVNS. The CDR3 sequence is 15 residues long. Deletions cut 1 base from V and 5 bases from J, with 14 bases between.

Details on this clone: A junction end diverges from the germline sequence, so it may reflect a read error. CDR3 in amino acids: CASSPPAGQGTQYF. The CDR3 DNA sequence: TGCGCCAGCAGCCCACCAGCGGGACAAGGGACCCAGTACTTC. The gene calls are TRBV5-1 and TRBJ2-5; maybe TRBD2 (7 bases). Looked up from germline, CDR1 is SGHRS and CDR2 is YFSETQ. The CDR3 covers 14 residues.

The rearrangement joins TRBV7-3 to TRBJ2-7; 9 bases are shared with TRBD2. The CDR3 extends over 16 amino acids. CDR1 and CDR2 from the germline V gene are SGHTA and FQGTGA. V lost 2 bases and J lost 0; bases outside the gene matches: 5. The CDR3 sequence is CASSLGKRGVSYEQYF. The CDR3 nucleotides are TGTGCCAGCAGCTTAGGAAAGCGGGGGGTCTCCTACGAGCAGTACTTC.

This chain uses TRBV2 with TRBJ2-2, with 8 bases aligning to TRBD1. Germline V gene lookup returns CDR1 SNHLY and CDR2 FYNNEI. The J segment lost 7 bases and the V segment lost 6 bases, leaving 10 bases of the junction unmatched. The CDR3 is 15 residues long. CDR3 bases: TGTGCCAGCAGGACGGACAGGGTCTTAATCGGGGAGCTGTTTTTT. Encoded protein: CASRTDRVLIGELFF.

The V call is TRBV2, the J call TRBJ2-3; D is perhaps TRBD2 (6 bases). CDR3 length: 14 residues. V shed 8 bases and J shed 4 bases, with 16 bases lying between them. The germline CDR1 and CDR2 sequences are SNHLY and FYNNEI. CDR3: CASEAGKASDTQYF. Written as DNA, the CDR3 is TGTGCCAGCGAGGCGGGAAAAGCCTCAGATACGCAGTATTTT. Supplemented by reference TRBV2 and TRBJ2-3, the full variable domain reads EPEVTQTPSHQVTQMGQEVILRCVPISNHLYFYWYRQILGQKVEFLVSFYNNEISEKSEIFDDQFSVERPDGSNFTLKIRSTKLEDSAMYFCASEAGKASDTQYFGPGTRLTVL.

This clone has a handful of counts. J is TRBJ2-2 and V is TRBV29-1; 10 nucleotides agree with TRBD1. CDR3 length: 14 residues. CDR1 is SQVTM and CDR2 is ANQGSEA in the germline V gene. V dropped 6 bases and J dropped 4; count of bases not matched to a gene: 5. CDR3 sequence: CSVVTGGLTGELFF. The CDR3 nucleotides are TGCAGCGTAGTGACAGGGGGCCTCACCGGGGAGCTGTTTTTT.

This sequence joins TRBV4-3 and TRBJ1-2, with D maybe TRBD1 (6 bases). This CDR3 has 14 amino acids. The germline V gene has CDR1 LGHNA and CDR2 YSLEER. Trimming shortened V by 0 bases and J by 8 bases, and 13 bases separated the two germline ends. The CDR3 DNA is TGCGCCAGCAGCCAAGATCGTTCAGGGGTGGGCTACACCTTC. This encodes CASSQDRSGVGYTF.

This clone was recorded a few times. This chain joins TRBV4-2 and TRBJ2-6; D not resolved. The V end was cut by 2 bases, the J end by 9 bases, with 8 bases between. The CDR3 has 13 residues. Germline loops: CDR1 LGHNA, CDR2 YNFKEQ. The CDR3 region is CASSQSTVNVLTF. In DNA, the CDR3 is TGTGCCAGCAGCCAAAGTACTGTCAACGTCCTGACTTTC.

The chain joins TRBV28 to TRBJ1-4; D remains ambiguous. Trimming left V 3 bases short and J 4 bases short, with 6 bases between. In germline, CDR1 is MDHEN, CDR2 SYDVKM. This CDR3 has 13 residues. CDR3 loop: CASSFSNNEKLFF. For the CDR3, the DNA is TGTGCCAGCAGTTTTTCTAATAATGAAAAACTGTTTTTT.

V and J are TRBV5-1 and TRBJ1-1; no firm D call. V was clipped by 3 bases and J by 6 bases, with 12 bases between them. Germline V gives CDR1 SGHRS, CDR2 YFSETQ. This CDR3 is built from 13 residues. This chain's CDR3 is CASSWEGNAEAFF. For the CDR3, the DNA is TGCGCCAGCAGCTGGGAGGGCAACGCTGAAGCTTTCTTT.

For this clone: Germline and junction disagree at one end, which may indicate a read error. The gene calls are TRBV7-7 and TRBJ1-5; D not certain. Germline V gene sequence: CDR1 SSHAT, CDR2 FNYEAQ (reference sequence). The CDR3 sequence is 18 residues long. The CDR3 loop reads CASSPESREPASNQPQHF. CDR3 coding DNA: TGTGCTAGCAGTCCAGAGAGTAGGGAGCCAGCTAGCAATCAGCCCCAGCATTTT.